The 2 T cell receptor beta chains listed next were all sequenced from one sample in a study of blood T cell repertoires in COVID-19. The assay was immunoSEQ multiplex PCR, and TCRdb's table has in-frame clones only and misses some. The sample has a few hundred thousand clones, 75% to 85% seen once. The sample was peripheral blood. Receptors originate from a woman between 25 and 40 years old with COVID-19, enrolled during active disease.

This chain joins TRBV30 and TRBJ2-7; 7 bases fit TRBD2. Germline assignment: CDR1 GTSNPN and CDR2 SVGIG (reference sequence). The trim removed 4 bases at V and 7 bases at J, leaving 7 bases unmatched. This CDR3 has 12 amino acids. In DNA form, the CDR3 reads TGTGCCTGGACCCGCCTCGGGGGGGAGCAGTACTTC. Residues: CAWTRLGGEQYF.

The chain joins TRBV18 to TRBJ2-5; a weak D match, TRBD1 (6 bases). Germline V CDR1 and CDR2: KGHSH, LQKENI. Trimming cost V 3 bases and J 5 bases, with 16 bases left between them. CDR3 size: 15 residues. The DNA of the CDR3 is TGTGCCAGCTCACCTGGCCAACTGGGGGCGGAGACCCAGTACTTC. It encodes CASSPGQLGAETQYF.